A selection of T cell receptor beta chains follows, all from one sample in a study of shared clonotypes between healthy human individuals. Repertoires were generated with immunoSEQ multiplex PCR, while TCRdb's copy carries only in-frame clones and drops some. The sample shows 900,000 to 1,200,000 clones, roughly 74% of them seen only once. Sequenced: memory CD4+ T cells from PBMCs. These receptor sequences come from a man aged 18 to 29 in good health. Some clones in this sample may be carry-over from other donors' samples. The conserved cysteine and the conserved F or W are not part of the CDR3 here.

CDR3: ASSQGETQY
J: TRBJ2-5
V: TRBV5-1

CDR3: ASSLVGGMVTEAF
J: TRBJ1-1
V: TRBV5-6

CDR3: ASSPGTPNYGYT
J: TRBJ1-2
V: TRBV4-1

CDR3: ASSLTGRASGANVLT
J: TRBJ2-6
V: TRBV5-1

CDR3: ASSVARLAQGELF
J: TRBJ2-2
V: TRBV9

CDR3: ASSRSRTSGSGNEQF
J: TRBJ2-1
V: TRBV11-2

CDR3: ASRAGTGGYEQY
J: TRBJ2-7
V: TRBV2

CDR3: ASSSDSSKGYSNQPQH
J: TRBJ1-5
V: TRBV19

CDR3: ASSALGLAGVVDTQY
J: TRBJ2-3
V: TRBV9

CDR3: ASRLAGEQF
J: TRBJ2-1
V: TRBV7-2

CDR3: ASSDRDFGYT
J: TRBJ1-2
V: TRBV6-1

CDR3: ASSQSPQDSYEQY
J: TRBJ2-7
V: TRBV4-3

CDR3: ASSLGLSSYNEQF
J: TRBJ2-1
V: TRBV5-1

CDR3: ASSRGYEQF
J: TRBJ2-1
V: TRBV11-3

CDR3: ASSYPTGMGQPQH
J: TRBJ1-5
V: TRBV28

CDR3: ASSWTWTGTGENEQF
J: TRBJ2-1
V: TRBV5-4

CDR3: ASSYRPYNEQF
J: TRBJ2-1
V: TRBV2

CDR3: ASSRGGPQETQY
J: TRBJ2-5
V: TRBV7-9

CDR3: ASSETTGSHSGNTIY
J: TRBJ1-3
V: TRBV9

CDR3: ASRGEGGKEKLF
J: TRBJ1-4
V: TRBV2

CDR3: ASREGLTVNTEAF
J: TRBJ1-1
V: TRBV2

CDR3: ASSRDHQGTGELF
J: TRBJ2-2
V: TRBV2

CDR3: ASSLDSRVDL
J: TRBJ1-1
V: TRBV5-4

CDR3: ASSKRRGAYEQY
J: TRBJ2-7
V: TRBV9

CDR3: AWSWGAETQY
J: TRBJ2-5
V: TRBV30

CDR3: ASTGDRGYNEQY
J: TRBJ2-7
V: TRBV2

CDR3: ASSPTRDLSQETQY
J: TRBJ2-5
V: TRBV11-3

CDR3: ASSTGTVYSNQPQH
J: TRBJ1-5
V: TRBV19

CDR3: ASSLVSGGNQETQY
J: TRBJ2-5
V: TRBV5-1

CDR3: ASSSLRPSGSRRSYEQY
J: TRBJ2-7
V: TRBV28

CDR3: ASSLARVPSEAF
J: TRBJ1-1
V: TRBV7-9

CDR3: ASSTGQGVYEQY
J: TRBJ2-7
V: TRBV7-6

CDR3: ASSPPASGNDQY
J: TRBJ2-5
V: TRBV18

CDR3: ASSLEASGRTQY
J: TRBJ2-3
V: TRBV7-9

CDR3: SGDGGGLGETQY
J: TRBJ2-5
V: TRBV29-1

CDR3: ATGSSLIYNEQF
J: TRBJ2-1
V: TRBV10-3

CDR3: ASMTLGIGKETQY
J: TRBJ2-5
V: TRBV27

CDR3: ASSPLAGQDETQY
J: TRBJ2-5
V: TRBV14

CDR3: ASSPGGGAQERAEAF
J: TRBJ1-1
V: TRBV4-1

CDR3: ATLNPSGRLSYEQY
J: TRBJ2-7
V: TRBV27

CDR3: ASGSPAGGPFNIQY
J: TRBJ2-4
V: TRBV28

CDR3: ASSAALAAFTDTQY
J: TRBJ2-3
V: TRBV2